This passage covers 26 T cell receptor beta chains from one sample sequenced in a study of cytomegalovirus exposure and HLA in healthy donors. 13 Jbeta primers and 60 Vbeta primers were used for the PCR. Measured with immunoSEQ multiplex PCR; TCRdb has only the in-frame clones, and not every one. Of 150,000 to 200,000 clones listed, almost 80% are singletons. Material: PBMCs. These TCRs come from a woman in her fifties or sixties in good health and CMV-seronegative.

The chain joins TRBV5-1 to TRBJ2-7; TRBD2 might be the D (6 bases). The CDR3 spans 12 residues. Germline assignment: CDR1 SGHRS and CDR2 YFSETQ. The germline V and J ends were trimmed by 6 bases and 3 bases, with 10 bases remaining between them. In DNA, the CDR3 is TGCGCCAGCACACAGGAGGGCTACGAGCAGTACTTC. This translates into CASTQEGYEQYF.

The chain recombines TRBV7-3 with TRBJ2-2; 7 bases fit TRBD1. V shed 4 bases, J shed 8 bases, and the junction held 7 bases outside the gene matches. The V gene's germline CDR1 is SGHTA and CDR2 FQGTGA. There are 14 residues in the CDR3. The CDR3: CASSYRQGVGELFF. The DNA for the CDR3 is TGTGCCAGCAGCTACCGACAGGGAGTGGGGGAGCTGTTTTTT. Supplemented by reference TRBV7-3 and TRBJ2-2, the full variable domain reads GAGVSQTPSNKVTEKGKYVELRCDPISGHTALYWYRQSLGQGPEFLIYFQGTGAADDSGLPNDRFFAVRPEGSVSTLKIQRTERGDSAVYLCASSYRQGVGELFFGEGSRLTVL.

The chain carries TRBV10-3 and TRBJ1-2; D remains unclear. There are 14 residues in the CDR3. Germline assignment: CDR1 ENHRY and CDR2 SYGVKD. V was cut by 0 bases and J by 1 base, with 6 bases left in between. The CDR3 spells CAISESVSNYGYTF. The CDR3 nucleotides read TGTGCCATCAGTGAGTCTGTCAGTAACTATGGCTACACCTTC.

The V call is TRBV7-2, the J call TRBJ1-3; tentative D call: TRBD1 (5 bases). The CDR3 is 15 residues long. Germline values: CDR1 SGHTA, CDR2 FQGNSA. Trimming shortened V by 6 bases and J by 4 bases, and 16 bases separated the two germline ends. The CDR3 reads CASSPSGGYGNTIYF. The CDR3, as DNA: TGTGCCAGCAGTCCCTCGGGGGGTTACGGAAACACCATATATTTT.

The V and J genes are TRBV28 and TRBJ2-2; a possible D gene is TRBD1 (5 bases). V lost 11 bases to trimming and J lost 6 bases, with 13 bases between them. The V gene's germline CDR1 is MDHEN and CDR2 SYDVKM. The CDR3 runs to 12 residues. CDR3 residues: CAESRVPGELFF. CDR3 DNA: TGTGCCGAAAGCAGGGTTCCCGGGGAGCTGTTTTTT.

The rearrangement links TRBV19 to TRBJ2-3; the D gene is possibly TRBD2 (5 bases). Germline V lookup: CDR1 LNHDA, CDR2 SQIVND (reference sequence). The CDR3 consists of 13 residues. V shed 10 bases and J shed 1 base, with 12 bases lying between them. In DNA form, the CDR3 reads TGTGCCACCCGAGCGGAAGGCACAGATACGCAGTATTTT. This encodes CATRAEGTDTQYF. The full variable domain, its missing parts supplied by reference TRBV19 and TRBJ2-3, is DGGITQSPKYLFRKEGQNVTLSCEQNLNHDAMYWYRQDPGQGLRLIYYSQIVNDFQKGDIAEGYSVSREKKESFPLTVTSAQKNPTAFYLCATRAEGTDTQYFGPGTRLTVL.

The chain combines TRBV6-6 with TRBJ2-3; tentatively, D is TRBD2 (7 bases). CDR3 length: 15 residues. V shed 5 bases and J shed 4 bases, with 16 bases lying between them. Germline CDR1 MNHNY, CDR2 SVGAGI (reference sequence). The CDR3 DNA sequence: TGTGCCAGCAGTACAACAGAGGGGGGGGCAGATACGCAGTATTTT. It is translated as CASSTTEGGADTQYF.

The chain links TRBV25-1 to TRBJ2-5; 7 bases fit TRBD2. Judging by the DNA end, TRBJ2-7 fits better; the J call may be wrong. CDR3 size: 16 residues. CDR1 and CDR2 (germline): MGHDK, SYGVNS. The CDR3 reads CASSDLGGTNYYEQYF. The CDR3 DNA follows: TGTGCCAGCAGTGACCTTGGGGGGACTAACTACTACGAGCAGTACTTC.

In the case of this clone: The sample has other DNA sequences that encode this CDR3 too. The chain links TRBV7-2 to TRBJ1-3, with D hard to call. V was shortened by 1 base and J by 0 bases, with 10 bases between the two germline ends. The CDR3 totals 16 residues. The germline gives CDR1 SGHTA, CDR2 FQGNSA. DNA of the CDR3: TGTGCCAGCAGCTTAGGCGGACGGGGCTCTGGAAACACCATATATTTT. Protein: CASSLGGRGSGNTIYF.

The gene calls are TRBV6-4 and TRBJ1-2; TRBD1 matches at 7 bases. The length of the CDR3 is 16 residues. V shed 3 bases and J 5 bases; nucleotides not matched to a gene: 12. Germline CDR1 is MRHNA and CDR2 is SNTAGT. The CDR3 nucleotides are TGTGCCAGCAGTGAGAGTCCAGGGGGAAGAGGATATGGCTACACCTTC. Amino acids: CASSESPGGRGYGYTF.

The rearrangement joins TRBV2 to TRBJ1-4; 10 nucleotides match TRBD1. This CDR3 is 16 amino acids long. The germline V gene has CDR1 SNHLY and CDR2 FYNNEI. V trimming: 7 bases; J trimming: 8 bases; junction bases outside the gene matches: 13. The CDR3 sequence is CASMLRTDRGQEKLFF. For the CDR3, the DNA is TGTGCCAGCATGCTACGAACCGACAGGGGGCAGGAAAAACTGTTTTTT.

The V and J genes are TRBV5-1 and TRBJ1-4, with TRBD1 matching 10 bases. Germline lookup yields CDR1 SGHRS and CDR2 YFSETQ. V lost 7 bases to trimming and J lost 10 bases; unmatched junction nucleotides: 4. The CDR3 length is 12 residues. The CDR3 is CASGTGEGKLFF. CDR3 sequence (DNA): TGCGCCAGCGGGACAGGGGAAGGAAAACTGTTTTTT.

This chain connects TRBV10-2 to TRBJ2-5; D is ambiguous. Germline V gene lookup returns CDR1 WSHSY and CDR2 SAAADI. The CDR3 has 12 residues. Trimming pared 5 bases from V and 2 bases from J, leaving 6 bases between. The DNA of the CDR3 is TGCGCCAGCAGTACAAATCAAGAGACCCAGTACTTC. Translated, it gives CASSTNQETQYF.

V is TRBV19 and J is TRBJ2-1, with a weak D call TRBD2 (5 bases). This CDR3 region has 16 residues. Germline lookup yields CDR1 LNHDA and CDR2 SQIVND (reference sequence). Trimming took off 4 bases at V and 3 bases at J, with 16 bases between the two ends. The CDR3 DNA follows: TGTGCCAGTAGTAGTCCCCTGGGAGTTAGCTACAATGAGCAGTTCTTC. Amino acid sequence: CASSSPLGVSYNEQFF.

The chain uses TRBV28 and TRBJ1-2; D is uncertain. The CDR3 runs 14 residues. Looked up from germline, CDR1 is MDHEN and CDR2 is SYDVKM. V shed 3 bases and J shed 3 bases, with 11 bases lying between them. CDR3 DNA: TGTGCCAGCAGTTTGTCGGGATTCTACTATGGCTACACCTTC. Translation gives CASSLSGFYYGYTF.

The chain couples TRBV11-2 to TRBJ2-2; D is perhaps TRBD2 (5 bases). Germline V CDR1 and CDR2: SGHAT, FQNNGV. The CDR3 runs to 17 residues. The V gene lost 4 bases and the J gene lost 0 bases, with 15 bases spanning the gap. Written as DNA, the CDR3 is TGTGCCAGCAGCTCCCGGGGAGCAGCTGCGAACACCGGGGAGCTGTTTTTT. This gives the protein CASSSRGAAANTGELFF.

In DNA, the CDR3 is TGCAGCGTTGACGATAATCTGGCAGGGAGGAACACCATATATTTT. Translation gives CSVDDNLAGRNTIYF. This rearrangement joins TRBV29-1 to TRBJ1-3, with a possible D match to TRBD1 (5 bases). V was clipped by 3 bases and J by 7 bases, with 19 bases between them. Germline-derived CDR1 and CDR2 are SQVTM and ANQGSEA. The length of the CDR3 is 15 residues.

The rearrangement uses TRBV28 and TRBJ2-3; 7 bases are shared with TRBD2. CDR3 size: 14 residues. Germline V gene sequence: CDR1 MDHEN, CDR2 SYDVKM. V dropped 2 bases and J dropped 8; count of bases not matched to a gene: 7. The CDR3 protein is CASSLGGGGGTQYF. DNA of the CDR3: TGTGCCAGCAGTTTAGGGGGGGGAGGCGGTACGCAGTATTTT. Using reference TRBV28 and TRBJ2-3 for the parts outside the CDR3, the full variable domain is DVKVTQSSRYLVKRTGEKVFLECVQDMDHENMFWYRQDPGLGLRLIYFSYDVKMKEKGDIPEGYSVSREKKERFSLILESASTNQTSMYLCASSLGGGGGTQYFGPGTRLTVL.

This sequence joins TRBV27 and TRBJ1-1, with 7 bases aligning to TRBD1. Trimming cost V 6 bases and J 4 bases; bases outside gene matches: 5. The CDR3 length is 13 residues. The germline CDR1 and CDR2 sequences are MNHEY and SMNVEV (reference sequence). DNA of the CDR3: TGTGCCAGCAGCAGACAGGGAGGCACTGAAGCTTTCTTT. Encoded protein: CASSRQGGTEAFF.

CDR3 sequence reads: CASSVARTVNTEAFF. In DNA, the CDR3 is TGTGCCAGCAGCGTAGCCCGGACAGTGAACACTGAAGCTTTCTTT. The rearrangement links TRBV9 to TRBJ1-1; D may be TRBD1 (6 bases). Trimming stripped 0 bases from V and 0 bases from J, with 9 bases between. Germline assignment: CDR1 SGDLS and CDR2 YYNGEE. The CDR3 loop spans 15 amino acids.

This chain links TRBV6-5 with TRBJ2-7; 8 bases map to TRBD1. The germline V gene encodes CDR1 MNHEY and CDR2 SVGAGI. The CDR3 covers 15 residues. V trimming: 6 bases; J trimming: 3 bases; junction bases outside the gene matches: 10. CDR3 in DNA: TGTGCCAGCAGCCGCACGGGACAGGCGGACTACGAGCAGTACTTC. Its translation is CASSRTGQADYEQYF.

The chain links TRBV5-1 to TRBJ1-2; D is ambiguous. The V gene's germline CDR1 is SGHRS and CDR2 YFSETQ. V lost 1 base and J 8 bases, leaving 15 bases between the germline ends. The CDR3 is 14 residues long. CDR3 amino acids: CASSLTPSDLGYTF. The CDR3 DNA reads TGCGCCAGCAGCTTGACCCCATCGGACTTGGGCTACACCTTC.

This clone occurred a few times. The rearrangement joins TRBV7-9 to TRBJ1-6, with 7 bases that match TRBD1. Germline V gene data show CDR1 as SEHNR and CDR2 as FQNEAQ (reference sequence). J was trimmed by 10 bases and V by 1 base; bases with no gene match: 4. CDR3 length equals 14 residues. CDR3 bases: TGTGCCAGCAGCTTAGGACAGGGTGAATCACCCCTCCACTTT. The encoded protein is CASSLGQGESPLHF.

This sequence joins TRBV4-1 and TRBJ1-3; 9 bases are a match to TRBD1. Per germline, CDR1 MGHRA and CDR2 YSYEKL. V trimming: 4 bases; J trimming: 8 bases; junction bases outside the gene matches: 9. The CDR3 is made up of 15 amino acids. CDR3 loop: CASSRNRGLGDTIYF. In DNA, the CDR3 is TGCGCCAGCAGCCGAAACAGGGGGCTAGGGGACACCATATATTTT.

This clone was seen a handful of times. V usage is TRBV2 and J usage is TRBJ2-5; D is possibly TRBD2 (6 bases). Looked up from germline, CDR1 is SNHLY and CDR2 is FYNNEI. V was pared by 2 bases and J by 4 bases, with 11 bases between. The CDR3 spans 14 residues. CDR3: CASSERLGSETQYF. In DNA form, the CDR3 reads TGTGCCAGCAGTGAACGACTAGGTTCAGAGACCCAGTACTTC.

This rearrangement joins TRBV28 to TRBJ2-7, with a possible D match to TRBD2 (7 bases). The CDR3 consists of 16 residues. Between the trimmed V and J ends, which lost 3 bases and 2 bases, there was a span of 17 bases. Germline lookup yields CDR1 MDHEN and CDR2 SYDVKM. CDR3 sequence reads: CASSLGGGGVTYEQYF. Here the CDR3 DNA reads TGTGCCAGCAGTTTGGGGGGCGGGGGCGTTACCTACGAGCAGTACTTC.